This T cell receptor beta chain appears in the sequencing data of a study of blood T cell repertoires in COVID-19. Study-wide background: The United States, Italy and Spain supplied acute and convalescent COVID-19 samples. From T cells, B-cell-depleted T cells, or PBMCs came the material, which was cDNA or gDNA.

How the authors handled the data: Reference gene primer amplification yielded estimated nucleated cell counts. Here immunoSEQ multiplex PCR was the method, and the copy in TCRdb shows in-frame clones only, minus some. The V and J calls and clone size come from that table; D and trimming were worked out from the DNA. The table includes roughly 230,000 clones, roughly 87% detected once. Trimming removed 3 bases from V and 5 bases from J, with 7 bases in between. The CDR3 extends over 12 amino acids. Germline lookup yields CDR1 ENHRY and CDR2 SYGVKD. This TCR was recovered from a woman aged 40-49 years who had recovered from COVID-19. The sample was peripheral blood. This chain links TRBV10-3 with TRBJ2-5; maybe TRBD2 (6 bases). CDR3 DNA sequence: TGTGCCATCAGTGATCGGGGGGAGACCCAGTACTTC. Amino acid sequence: CAISDRGETQYF.